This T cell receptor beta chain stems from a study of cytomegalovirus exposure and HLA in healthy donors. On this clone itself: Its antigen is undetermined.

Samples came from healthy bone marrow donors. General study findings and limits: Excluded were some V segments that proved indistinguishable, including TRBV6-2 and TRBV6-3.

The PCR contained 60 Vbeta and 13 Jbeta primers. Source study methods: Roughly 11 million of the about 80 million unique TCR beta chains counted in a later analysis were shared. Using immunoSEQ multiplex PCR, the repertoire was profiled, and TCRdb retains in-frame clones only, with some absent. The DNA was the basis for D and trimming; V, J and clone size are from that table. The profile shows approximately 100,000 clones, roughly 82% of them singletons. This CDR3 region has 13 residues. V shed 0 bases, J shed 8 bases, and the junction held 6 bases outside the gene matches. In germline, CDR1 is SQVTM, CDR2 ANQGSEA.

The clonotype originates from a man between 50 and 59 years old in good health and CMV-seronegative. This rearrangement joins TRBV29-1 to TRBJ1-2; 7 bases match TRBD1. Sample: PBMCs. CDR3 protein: CSVEETGAGGYTF. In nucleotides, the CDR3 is TGCAGCGTTGAAGAAACAGGGGCGGGAGGCTACACCTTC.